This T cell receptor beta chain was sequenced in a study of T cells in Graves' hyperthyroidism and ophthalmopathy. Trimming left V 6 bases short and J 5 bases short, with 14 bases between. CDR1 SGHTA and CDR2 FQGTGA come from the germline V gene. The CDR3 has 13 residues. Used for diagnoses were clinical symptoms, serum thyroxine and TRAb, thyroid ultrasound and orbital computed tomography. TCR beta CDR3 sequences were amplified from RNA transcripts. HTBI primers were the set used in a first-round RT-PCR of the TCR CDR3. TCRdb redid the calling of the multiplex PCR reads with MiXCR, one entry per CDR3 protein. Among fewer than 400,000 distinct CDR3 sequences listed, roughly 15% were seen once. General observations from the study: Most clonotypes that expanded in the thyroid above 0.001 also showed up in blood. Ophthalmopathy was distinguished from stable hyperthyroidism by 13 V-J signatures.

In its sample, this clonotype was seen many times. Its antigen is not known. The specimen was blood. The genes are TRBV7-3 and TRBJ2-7; maybe TRBD2 (5 bases). The TCR originated in a man in his thirties or forties with Graves' hyperthyroidism. The CDR3 loop is CASREAATDEQYF. CDR3 DNA: TGTGCCAGCAGGGAAGCGGCGACCGACGAGCAGTACTTC.